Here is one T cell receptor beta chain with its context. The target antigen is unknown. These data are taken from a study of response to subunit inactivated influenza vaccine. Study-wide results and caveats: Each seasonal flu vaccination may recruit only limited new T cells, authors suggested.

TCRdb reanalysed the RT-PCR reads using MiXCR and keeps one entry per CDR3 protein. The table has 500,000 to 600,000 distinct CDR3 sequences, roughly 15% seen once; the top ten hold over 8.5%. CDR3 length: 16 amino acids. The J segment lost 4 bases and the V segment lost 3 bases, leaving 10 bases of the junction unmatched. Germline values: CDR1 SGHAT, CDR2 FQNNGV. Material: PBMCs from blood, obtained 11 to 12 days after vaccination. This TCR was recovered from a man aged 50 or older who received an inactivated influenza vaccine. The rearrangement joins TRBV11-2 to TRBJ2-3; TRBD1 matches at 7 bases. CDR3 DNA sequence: TGTGCCAGCAGCTTGAGGACAGGTTTTCCCGCAGATACGCAGTATTTT. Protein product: CASSLRTGFPADTQYF.